A selection of T cell receptor beta chains follows, all from one sample in a study of early T cells in non-severe SARS-CoV-2 infection. TCRdb passed the 5' RACE reads through MiXCR, listing each CDR3 protein once. The sample lists 40,000 to 60,000 distinct CDR3 sequences, about 4.2% occurring once. Sequenced material: whole blood. The receptors here all came from an adult who was a healthcare worker with PCR-confirmed SARS-CoV-2 infection or an uninfected control (not recorded which). Each CDR3 is given with its conserved first and last residue. Fields, in order: clone size, J gene, V gene, D gene, CDR3 DNA, CDR3 protein. A D gene is named only where the DNA matches it firmly. Rows give clone size only sometimes, using once, few, many, or a class for an expanded clone.

>many|TRBJ1-1|TRBV7-8|.
TGTGCCAGCAGCCGGAACGGGGGTTTTACGGCTGAAGCTTTCTTT
CASSRNGGFTAEAFF
>many|TRBJ2-5|TRBV5-4|.
TGTGCCAGCAGCTTGGATCCCACAGGGACGCAGACCCAGTACTTC
CASSLDPTGTQTQYF
>many|TRBJ1-2|TRBV12-3/TRBV12-4|TRBD1
TGTGCCAGCACTCTAAGGGGACAGGGACCTTACTATGGCTACACCTTC
CASTLRGQGPYYGYTF
>many|TRBJ2-2|TRBV9|.
TGTGCCAGCCGCGGGGCCTCGAACACCGGGGAGCTGTTTTTT
CASRGASNTGELFF
>.|TRBJ2-7|TRBV7-2|.
TGTGCCAGCAGCTACCGGGACTGTCTAACCTACGAGCAGTACTTC
CASSYRDCLTYEQYF
>.|TRBJ2-2|TRBV7-2|.
TGTGCCAGCAGCGTGCCCGGGTTAAACACCGGGGAGCTGTTTTTT
CASSVPGLNTGELFF
>.|TRBJ2-2|TRBV7-3|.
TGTGCCAGCAGTGCGAGGGGTAACACCGGGGAGCTGTTTTTT
CASSARGNTGELFF
>many|TRBJ2-6|TRBV19|.
TGTGCCAGTGGTGGGGCCAACGTCCTGACTTTC
CASGGANVLTF
>many|TRBJ2-3|TRBV9|.
TGTGCCAGCAGCGCCTACAGGGACGATACGCAGTATTTT
CASSAYRDDTQYF
>few|TRBJ2-7|TRBV4-2|.
TGTGCCAGCAGCCTAACCCCGAGCTCCTACGAGCAGTACTTC
CASSLTPSSYEQYF
>medium-sized|TRBJ2-3|TRBV9|.
TGTGCCAGCAGCGTAGAACACAGCACAGATACGCAGTATTTT
CASSVEHSTDTQYF
>few|TRBJ2-7|TRBV29-1|TRBD2
TGCAGCGTGAGCGGGGGGAGCTCGCTGTTCTACGAGCAGTACTTC
CSVSGGSSLFYEQYF
>.|TRBJ2-3|TRBV5-4|TRBD1
TGTGCCAGCGGCCGGGACAGGAGTACAGATACGCAGTATTTT
CASGRDRSTDTQYF
>many|TRBJ2-7|TRBV4-1|TRBD2
TGCGCCAGCAGCCCCAGAGGTGCGGGAGGGGGTAGCCACGAGCAGTACTTC
CASSPRGAGGGSHEQYF
>.|TRBJ2-1|TRBV29-1|TRBD2
TGCAGCGTCCTAACTAGCGGGAGTACATTGAGGCACTCCTACAATGAGCAGTTCTTC
CSVLTSGSTLRHSYNEQFF
>.|TRBJ2-2|TRBV5-1|.
TGCGCCAGCAGCTTGCCCACGAACACCGGGGAGCTGTTTTTT
CASSLPTNTGELFF
>many|TRBJ2-1|TRBV7-2|TRBD2
TGTGCCAGCAGCTTAGGGAGCCTAGCGGGCCCCTACAATGAGCAGTTCTTC
CASSLGSLAGPYNEQFF
>many|TRBJ2-1|TRBV19|TRBD2
TGTGCCAGTAGTCCTTCCCTAGCGGGAGGGCCGTACAATGAGCAGTTCTTC
CASSPSLAGGPYNEQFF
>many|TRBJ2-1|TRBV27|TRBD2
TGTGCCAGCAGAAGGACTAGCGGGCCTTACAATGAGCAGTTCTTC
CASRRTSGPYNEQFF
>.|TRBJ2-3|TRBV7-9|.
TGTGCCAGCAGCCGGGTATTCATCGGCACAGATACGCAGTATTTT
CASSRVFIGTDTQYF
>many|TRBJ1-4|TRBV12-3/TRBV12-4|.
TGTGCCAGCAGTTTACAGGCTGGTGAAAAACTGTTTTTT
CASSLQAGEKLFF
>many|TRBJ1-5|TRBV7-2|.
TGTGCCAGCAGCTTAGTGGGTGGCCAGCCCCAGCATTTT
CASSLVGGQPQHF
>many|TRBJ2-5|TRBV28|TRBD2
TGTGCCAGCAGATGGACTAGCGTCCAGACCCAGTACTTC
CASRWTSVQTQYF
>many|TRBJ1-2|TRBV7-3|TRBD1
TGTGCCAGCAGCCAGACAGGGGAGGAGGATGGCTACACCTTC
CASSQTGEEDGYTF
>many|TRBJ2-1|TRBV18|.
TGTGCCAGCTCACAGCAGGGGAATGAGCAGTTCTTC
CASSQQGNEQFF
>many|TRBJ1-2|TRBV7-9|.
TGTGCCAGCAGCCCGACATGGGACGGATCTTATGGCTACACCTTC
CASSPTWDGSYGYTF
>many|TRBJ2-1|TRBV4-2|TRBD2
TGTGCCAGCAGCCCCCGGACTAGCGGGATCTACAATGAGCAGTTCTTC
CASSPRTSGIYNEQFF
>few|TRBJ2-2|TRBV20-1|.
TGCAGTGCCCCCGCGGGGGACACCACCGGGGAGCTGTTTTTT
CSAPAGDTTGELFF
>many|TRBJ2-5|TRBV29-1|.
TGCAGCGTTGAAGACTCGCAGGGACGGAGTGGGTACTTC
CSVEDSQGRSGYF
>many|TRBJ2-1|TRBV10-3|.
TGTGCCATCAGTGAGTCAGCGAGCTCCTACAATGAGCAGTTCTTC
CAISESASSYNEQFF
>many|TRBJ2-1|TRBV20-1|TRBD1
TGCAGTGCTAGAGATCAGGACAGGGTGGATGAGCAGTTCTTC
CSARDQDRVDEQFF
>many|TRBJ2-3|TRBV7-3|.
TGTGCCAGCAGCTTAGGATTACGGGGCCCAGATACGCAGTATTTT
CASSLGLRGPDTQYF
>many|TRBJ1-3|TRBV6-5|.
TGTGCCAGCAGCCTAGACAGGACCTCTGGAAACACCATATATTTT
CASSLDRTSGNTIYF